Presented here are 16 T cell receptor beta chains from one specimen sequenced in a study of T cell responses to AZD1222 COVID-19 vaccine. Method: immunoSEQ multiplex PCR; TCRdb's copy keeps in-frame clones and lacks some. The sample consists of some 120,000 clones, about 92% of them appearing once. Here the sequenced sample was peripheral blood, taken on day 0 of AZD1222 vaccination. The receptors were gathered from an adult in good health.

Only one count was recorded for this clone. The V and J genes are TRBV9 and TRBJ2-2; D gene unclear. The ends were cut back, 1 base at V and 2 bases at J, with 0 bases in the middle. The V gene's germline CDR1 is SGDLS and CDR2 YYNGEE. The CDR3 loop spans 12 amino acids. CDR3 bases: TGTGCCAGCAGCGTAAACACCGGGGAGCTGTTTTTT. Translating gives CASSVNTGELFF.

The genes are TRBV28 and TRBJ1-2; no clear D gene. V was trimmed by 5 bases and J by 6 bases, leaving 19 bases between them. The CDR3 length is 15 residues. Germline V gene sequence: CDR1 MDHEN, CDR2 SYDVKM. The CDR3 DNA sequence: TGTGCCAGCAGTCTATTCTCTGGGCAGACCAATGGCTACACCTTC. This gives the protein CASSLFSGQTNGYTF.

This chain uses TRBV13 with TRBJ2-7; 9 nucleotides match TRBD1. V lost 7 bases, J lost 6 bases, and 4 bases stayed unmatched. Germline V gene lookup returns CDR1 PRHDT and CDR2 FYEKMQ (reference sequence). The CDR3 runs to 12 residues. The CDR3 sequence is CASTGQGREQYF. CDR3 in DNA: TGTGCCAGCACGGGACAGGGTCGCGAGCAGTACTTC.

CDR3 amino acids: CASRGTAMNTEAFF. CDR3 bases: TGTGCCAGCAGGGGGACAGCAATGAACACTGAAGCTTTCTTT. The genes are TRBV2 and TRBJ1-1; 7 nucleotides align to TRBD1. The ends lost 6 bases at V and 0 bases at J; junction bases unmatched: 4. Germline V gene sequence: CDR1 SNHLY, CDR2 FYNNEI. The CDR3 spans 14 residues.

This clone was seen only once. This chain links TRBV5-1 with TRBJ2-1; D unresolved. This CDR3 is 15 amino acids long. V shed 4 bases and J shed 8 bases, with 19 bases lying between them. The germline V gene has CDR1 SGHRS and CDR2 YFSETQ. CDR3: CASSGSAVESDEQFF. DNA of the CDR3: TGCGCCAGCAGCGGGTCCGCGGTAGAGAGCGATGAGCAGTTCTTC.

V and J are TRBV5-1 and TRBJ1-4; no clear D gene. The V end lost 5 bases, the J end lost 0 bases, and 11 bases lay between the germline ends. This CDR3 comprises 15 residues. The germline V gene encodes CDR1 SGHRS and CDR2 YFSETQ. The CDR3 nucleotides read TGCGCCAGCAGACCCAACACCGCAACTAATGAAAAACTGTTTTTT. Translating gives CASRPNTATNEKLFF. The whole variable domain, remainder taken from reference TRBV5-1 and TRBJ1-4, is KAGVTQTPRYLIKTRGQQVTLSCSPISGHRSVSWYQQTPGQGLQFLFEYFSETQRNKGNFPGRFSGRQFSNSRSEMNVSTLELGDSALYLCASRPNTATNEKLFFGSGTQLSVL.

CDR3 DNA sequence: TGTGCCAGCAGCCCTCTAGCGGGTGGGAGCACAGATACGCAGTATTTT. Translation: CASSPLAGGSTDTQYF. V gene TRBV3-1 (or the pseudogene TRBV3-2) combines with J gene TRBJ2-3; 8 bases line up with TRBD2. The germline V gene has CDR1 LGHDT and CDR2 YNNKEL (reference sequence). V shed 4 bases and J 0 bases; nucleotides not matched to a gene: 6. This CDR3 spans 16 amino acids.

V and J are TRBV27 and TRBJ2-1; 10 nucleotides line up with TRBD2. The CDR3 loop spans 15 amino acids. With 7 bases clipped from V and 6 bases from J, the junction kept 9 bases outside the gene matches. Germline V gene lookup returns CDR1 MNHEY and CDR2 SMNVEV (reference sequence). The DNA of the CDR3 is TGTGCCAGCAACCCTCTAGCGGGAGTCCGCAATGAGCAGTTCTTC. It translates to CASNPLAGVRNEQFF.

This chain joins TRBV2 and TRBJ2-3; TRBD1 matches 7 bases. The ends lost 7 bases at V and 1 base at J; junction bases unmatched: 11. The CDR3 has 16 residues. Germline CDR1 reads SNHLY; CDR2 reads FYNNEI. In nucleotides, the CDR3 is TGTGCCAGCACCGTCACCCCCGGGACAGGCACAGATACGCAGTATTTT. Its translation: CASTVTPGTGTDTQYF.

This clone is a singleton in its sample. The rearrangement links TRBV4-1 to TRBJ2-2, with 13 positions matching TRBD2. The J segment lost 10 bases and the V segment lost 1 base, leaving 12 bases of the junction unmatched. The germline gives CDR1 MGHRA, CDR2 YSYEKL. This CDR3 has 18 residues. The CDR3 DNA follows: TGCGCCAGCAGCCAAGGAATAGGACTAGCGGGAGTCGAGGAGGAGCTGTTTTTT. It translates to CASSQGIGLAGVEEELFF.

This clone has a single count. The CDR3 reads CASSRQHGSGELFF. The CDR3 DNA reads TGTGCCAGCAGCCGTCAACATGGTAGCGGGGAGCTGTTTTTT. This sequence joins TRBV5-5 and TRBJ2-2; the D is unclear. V dropped 4 bases and J dropped 7 bases, with 14 bases sitting between them. The germline CDR1 and CDR2 sequences are SGHKS and YYEKEE (reference sequence). The CDR3 totals 14 residues.

The V call is TRBV6-2 or TRBV6-3, the J call TRBJ1-1; D perhaps matches TRBD1 (5 bases). The CDR3 loop spans 16 amino acids. The V end lost 5 bases, the J end lost 4 bases, and 20 bases lay between the germline ends. Germline CDR1 reads MNHEY; CDR2 reads SVGEGT. The DNA of the CDR3 is TGTGCCAGCAGTCGGCTGGGGGGGACGAGGAGCACTGAAGCTTTCTTT. Translating it yields CASSRLGGTRSTEAFF.

The chain uses TRBV14 and TRBJ1-4; 11 bases are shared with TRBD1. CDR3 size: 16 residues. Trimming removed 0 bases from V and 7 bases from J; junction bases left unmatched: 4. Germline CDR1 SGHDN, CDR2 FVKESK. This chain's CDR3 is CASSQDIGQGAEKLFF. CDR3 sequence (DNA): TGTGCCAGCAGCCAAGATATCGGACAGGGGGCTGAAAAACTGTTTTTT.

The J gene is TRBJ2-1, the V gene TRBV20-1, with 9 bases lining up with TRBD2. Losses at the gene ends were 3 bases for V and 7 bases for J; bases not matched to a gene: 22. This CDR3 comprises 19 residues. Germline values: CDR1 DFQATT, CDR2 SNEGSKA (reference sequence). The CDR3, as DNA: TGCAGTGCTAGTCCAGGGGCGGGAGGGATCCCCTATTACAGTAATGAGCAGTTCTTC. Encoded protein: CSASPGAGGIPYYSNEQFF.

This clone appeared a single time. The rearrangement uses TRBV5-5 and TRBJ1-5; a weak D match, TRBD1 (5 bases). The V and J ends lost 0 bases and 7 bases respectively, with 11 bases between them. The germline V gene encodes CDR1 SGHKS and CDR2 YYEKEE (reference sequence). This CDR3 contains 14 residues. CDR3 sequence: CASSLVGGGQPQHF. Here the CDR3 DNA reads TGTGCCAGCAGCTTGGTCGGGGGTGGCCAGCCCCAGCATTTT.

The gene calls are TRBV6-4 and TRBJ2-2; TRBD1 might be the D (6 bases). V gave up 6 bases and J gave up 3 bases, with 11 bases separating them. The CDR3 runs to 14 residues. The germline V gene has CDR1 MRHNA and CDR2 SNTAGT. The CDR3 sequence is CASRRDTYTGELFF. The DNA for the CDR3 is TGTGCCAGCAGGAGGGACACCTACACCGGGGAGCTGTTTTTT.